These 21 T cell receptor beta chains were sequenced from one sample in a study of cytomegalovirus exposure and HLA in healthy donors. It was with 60 Vbeta and 13 Jbeta primers that the PCR ran. Produced via immunoSEQ multiplex PCR; TCRdb's table is partial and in-frame only. Here the sample spans approximately 84,000 clones, roughly 77% being singletons. Sequencing was done on a sample of PBMCs. The receptors derive from a man in his forties in good health and CMV-seronegative.

This clone was seen more than once but under ten times. The chain uses TRBV6-1 and TRBJ2-3; possible D gene TRBD2, 6 bases. V was cut by 10 bases and J by 2 bases, with 19 bases left in between. The V gene's germline CDR1 is MNHNS and CDR2 SASEGT. This CDR3 contains 15 residues. CDR3 sequence: CATRRSAGTTDTQYF. As DNA, the CDR3 is TGTGCCACCCGTCGGTCGGCGGGAACCACAGATACGCAGTATTTT.

This clone was recorded only once. The J gene is TRBJ2-7, the V gene TRBV6-5, with a weak D call TRBD1 (6 bases). Germline CDR1 is MNHEY and CDR2 is SVGAGI. This CDR3 has 12 amino acids. V was cut by 2 bases and J by 6 bases, with 8 bases left in between. CDR3 amino acids: CASSYQGREQYF. CDR3 nucleotides: TGTGCCAGCAGTTACCAGGGGCGCGAGCAGTACTTC.

This clone was seen a single time. V usage is TRBV6-6 and J usage is TRBJ2-3, with D unclear. The V and J ends lost 4 bases and 0 bases respectively, with 11 bases between them. The CDR3 extends over 15 amino acids. CDR1 and CDR2 from the germline V gene are MNHNY and SVGAGI (reference sequence). The CDR3 spells CASSSRVTSTDTQYF. In DNA, the CDR3 is TGTGCCAGCAGTTCCCGGGTAACTAGCACAGATACGCAGTATTTT.

This chain joins TRBV6-6 and TRBJ2-3, with a tentative D call TRBD1 (6 bases). The CDR3 runs to 13 residues. V gave up 6 bases and J gave up 3 bases, with 10 bases separating them. CDR1 is MNHNY and CDR2 is SVGAGI in the germline V gene (reference sequence). CDR3: CASSQQGTDTQYF. Here the CDR3 DNA reads TGTGCCAGCAGCCAACAGGGAACAGATACGCAGTATTTT.

This clone was seen only once. The chain employs TRBV14 and TRBJ1-2; unclear D gene. The CDR3 sequence is 14 residues long. Germline CDR1 reads SGHDN; CDR2 reads FVKESK. Trimming took off 1 base at V and 3 bases at J, with 9 bases between the two ends. The CDR3 DNA is TGTGCCAGCAGCCAAGCGGGGTTTGACTATGGCTACACCTTC. It encodes CASSQAGFDYGYTF.

This clone was seen a few times. CDR3 in amino acids: CASSEGLYEQYF. The CDR3 coding sequence is TGTGCCAGCAGTGAGGGCCTATACGAGCAGTACTTC. The chain recombines TRBV2 with TRBJ2-7, with D hard to call. V lost 3 bases and J lost 4, with 7 bases in between. This CDR3 comprises 12 residues. Germline CDR1 reads SNHLY; CDR2 reads FYNNEI.

The V call is TRBV4-2, the J call TRBJ1-4; D is perhaps TRBD1 (6 bases). The CDR3 loop spans 13 amino acids. The germline V gene has CDR1 LGHNA and CDR2 YNFKEQ. The ends were cut back, 0 bases at V and 15 bases at J, with 14 bases in the middle. CDR3 region: CASSQDLQGRVFF. The CDR3 nucleotides are TGTGCCAGCAGCCAAGATCTGCAGGGGAGGGTGTTTTTT.

This chain uses TRBV5-4 with TRBJ2-2; 7 nucleotides line up with TRBD2. With V trimmed by 3 bases and J by 2 bases, 4 bases remained unmatched. CDR1 and CDR2 (germline): SGHNT, YYREEE (reference sequence). The CDR3 is made up of 15 amino acids. The CDR3 DNA is TGTGCCAGCAGCTCCGGGACTACAAACACCGGGGAGCTGTTTTTT. It specifies CASSSGTTNTGELFF. The complete variable domain, with remaining parts taken from reference TRBV5-4 and TRBJ2-2, reads ETGVTQSPTHLIKTRGQQVTLRCSSQSGHNTVSWYQQALGQGPQFIFQYYREEENGRGNFPPRFSGLQFPNYSSELNVNALELDDSALYLCASSSGTTNTGELFFGEGSRLTVL.

In this sample, this clone turned up once. The rearrangement links TRBV5-1 to TRBJ2-7; 7 bases are shared with TRBD2. The CDR3 is 13 amino acids. CDR1 SGHRS and CDR2 YFSETQ come from the germline V gene. Germline trimming cut 8 bases from V and 1 base from J; bases unmatched to any gene: 6. The DNA of the CDR3 is TGCGCCAGTGCGGGACTACCTTCCTACGAGCAGTACTTC. It encodes CASAGLPSYEQYF.

The genes are TRBV6-5 and TRBJ1-2, with D possibly being TRBD1 (5 bases). Trimming shortened V by 8 bases and J by 2 bases, and 18 bases separated the two germline ends. The V gene's germline CDR1 is MNHEY and CDR2 SVGAGI. The CDR3 has 15 residues. CDR3 DNA sequence: TGTGCCAGCTTTTCAGGAGAAGGGGTAAACTATGGCTACACCTTC. It yields the protein CASFSGEGVNYGYTF.

This clone was counted only a few times. The J gene is TRBJ2-1, the V gene TRBV7-6; TRBD2 aligns across 14 bases. This CDR3 contains 16 residues. Per germline, CDR1 SGHVS and CDR2 FNYEAQ. V was clipped by 5 bases and J by 9 bases; unmatched bases: 9. The CDR3 nucleotides are TGTGCCAGCAGCCCCAGGACTAGCGGGGGGTTCTTTGAGCAGTTCTTC. Its protein product is CASSPRTSGGFFEQFF.

This chain connects TRBV4-1 to TRBJ2-7; 7 bases match TRBD1. This CDR3 is built from 15 residues. With V trimmed by 4 bases and J by 4 bases, 10 bases remained unmatched. Germline CDR1 MGHRA, CDR2 YSYEKL. The CDR3 DNA reads as TGCGCCAGCAGCCTCATCGGGACAGAAGAATACGAGCAGTACTTC. Amino acid sequence: CASSLIGTEEYEQYF.

The CDR3 nucleotides read TGTGCCTGGAGTCCAAACGGACAGGGACTCGCCGAGCAGTACTTC. Amino acids: CAWSPNGQGLAEQYF. The chain joins TRBV30 to TRBJ2-7; the match to TRBD1 covers 8 bases. The CDR3 totals 15 residues. Trimming at V came to 2 bases and at J to 6 bases, leaving 12 bases not matched to a gene. Germline loops: CDR1 GTSNPN, CDR2 SVGIG (reference sequence).

The chain uses TRBV11-2 and TRBJ1-5; TRBD1 agrees at 8 bases. V lost 5 bases to trimming and J lost 7 bases; unmatched junction nucleotides: 10. Germline V gene lookup returns CDR1 SGHAT and CDR2 FQNNGV. The CDR3 contains 15 residues. CDR3 region: CASSQNTGGRQPQHF. Here the CDR3 DNA reads TGTGCCAGCAGCCAAAATACAGGGGGACGCCAGCCCCAGCATTTT.

A few counts support this clone. This chain connects TRBV7-9 to TRBJ2-7; no clear D. From germline, CDR1 is SEHNR and CDR2 FQNEAQ (reference sequence). V gave up 5 bases and J gave up 2 bases, with 7 bases separating them. There are 12 residues in the CDR3. This chain's CDR3 is CASSPVAYEQYF. DNA for the CDR3: TGTGCCAGCAGCCCCGTTGCCTACGAGCAGTACTTC.

The chain recombines TRBV27 with TRBJ2-7; D remains ambiguous. The V end lost 5 bases, the J end lost 5 bases, and 19 bases lay between the germline ends. The CDR3 has 15 amino acids. The germline gives CDR1 MNHEY, CDR2 SMNVEV (reference sequence). The CDR3 nucleotides read TGTGCCAGCAGTCCGAGGCTCCAAGGTATCCACGAGCAGTACTTC. It yields the protein CASSPRLQGIHEQYF.

The V call is TRBV29-1, the J call TRBJ1-5; D remains unclear. Looked up from germline, CDR1 is SQVTM and CDR2 is ANQGSEA. The CDR3 is 13 residues long. V gave up 5 bases and J gave up 2 bases, with 10 bases separating them. The CDR3 region is CSVLPGGNQPQHF. As DNA, the CDR3 is TGCAGCGTTCTTCCCGGGGGCAATCAGCCCCAGCATTTT.

This clone came up a few times. The chain employs TRBV7-2 and TRBJ2-7; 7 nucleotides align to TRBD1. Germline V gene data show CDR1 as SGHTA and CDR2 as FQGNSA. V was pared by 5 bases and J by 2 bases, with 9 bases of the junction left unmatched. The CDR3 has 15 amino acids. This CDR3 reads CASSPGTVLTYEQYF. CDR3 DNA sequence: TGTGCCAGCAGCCCGGGGACAGTTCTTACCTACGAGCAGTACTTC.

The chain combines TRBV28 with TRBJ1-1; D is uncertain. V dropped 1 base and J dropped 7 bases, with 13 bases sitting between them. This CDR3 comprises 14 residues. Germline values: CDR1 MDHEN, CDR2 SYDVKM. In DNA form, the CDR3 reads TGTGCCAGCAGTTTATCGCCAAGGAGGGTTGAAGCTTTCTTT. Encoded protein: CASSLSPRRVEAFF.

This chain uses TRBV6-5 with TRBJ1-3; 7 bases agree with TRBD1. The CDR3 consists of 15 residues. CDR1 is MNHEY and CDR2 is SVGAGI in the germline V gene. V trimming: 5 bases; J trimming: 4 bases; junction bases outside the gene matches: 8. CDR3 coding DNA: TGTGCCAGCAGTCGCCTAACAGGGGCCGGAAACACCATATATTTT. Translating it yields CASSRLTGAGNTIYF.

The chain links TRBV7-9 to TRBJ2-2; D gene unclear. Trimming took off 1 base at V and 0 bases at J, with 6 bases between the two ends. The germline V gene encodes CDR1 SEHNR and CDR2 FQNEAQ (reference sequence). CDR3 length: 15 residues. For the CDR3, the DNA is TGTGCCAGCAGCTTAGTCAGAACGAACACCGGGGAGCTGTTTTTT. Translation gives CASSLVRTNTGELFF.